A selection of T cell receptor beta chains follows, all from one sample in a study of cytomegalovirus exposure and HLA in healthy donors. TCRdb's table, derived via immunoSEQ multiplex PCR, lists solely in-frame clones and lacks some. The sample comprises 120,000 to 150,000 clones, approximately 82% of which are singletons, and 1.5% to 2% rests with the top ten. Sequencing was carried out using PBMCs. The receptors stem from a woman in her 40s in good health and CMV-seronegative. Each CDR3 is given without its conserved first and last residue. Fields, in order: D gene, V gene, J gene, CDR3 protein. The D gene is left open where the match is weak.

D gene: .; V gene: TRBV4-1; J gene: TRBJ2-1; CDR3 protein: ASSTVADGKQEQF
D gene: .; V gene: TRBV12-5; J gene: TRBJ1-1; CDR3 protein: ASGRDTEAF
D gene: TRBD1; V gene: TRBV4-2; J gene: TRBJ2-7; CDR3 protein: ASSQARTGRVIREQY
D gene: .; V gene: TRBV10-3; J gene: TRBJ1-1; CDR3 protein: AITNAMNTEAF
D gene: .; V gene: TRBV28; J gene: TRBJ1-3; CDR3 protein: ASSPADDFGNTIY
D gene: TRBD1; V gene: TRBV18; J gene: TRBJ1-5; CDR3 protein: ASSPWTGGVNQPQH
D gene: .; V gene: TRBV6-6; J gene: TRBJ2-1; CDR3 protein: ASSTLRGTRYNEQF
D gene: TRBD1; V gene: TRBV9; J gene: TRBJ1-2; CDR3 protein: ASSGGTATYGYT
D gene: .; V gene: TRBV11-2; J gene: TRBJ1-2; CDR3 protein: ASSLGAYGYT
D gene: .; V gene: TRBV27; J gene: TRBJ2-3; CDR3 protein: ASSLYTLRGHVSDTQY